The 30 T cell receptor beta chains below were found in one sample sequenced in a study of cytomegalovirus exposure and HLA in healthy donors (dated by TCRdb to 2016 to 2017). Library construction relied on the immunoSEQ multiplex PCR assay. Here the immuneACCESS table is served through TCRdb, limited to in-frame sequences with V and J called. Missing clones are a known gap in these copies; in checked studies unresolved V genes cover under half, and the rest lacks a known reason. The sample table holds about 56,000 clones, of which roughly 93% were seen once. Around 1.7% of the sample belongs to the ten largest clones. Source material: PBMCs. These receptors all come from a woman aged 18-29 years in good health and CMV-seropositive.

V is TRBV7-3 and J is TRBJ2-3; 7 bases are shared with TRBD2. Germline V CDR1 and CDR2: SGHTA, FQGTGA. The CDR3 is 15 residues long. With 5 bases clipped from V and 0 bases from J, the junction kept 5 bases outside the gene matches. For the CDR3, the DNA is TGTGCCAGCAGCCCGGGACTACTAAGCACAGATACGCAGTATTTT. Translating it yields CASSPGLLSTDTQYF.

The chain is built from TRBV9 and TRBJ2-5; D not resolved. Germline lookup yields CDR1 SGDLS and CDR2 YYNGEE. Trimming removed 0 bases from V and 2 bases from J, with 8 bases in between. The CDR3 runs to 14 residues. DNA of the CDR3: TGTGCCAGCAGCGTAGAGGTACAGCAAGAGACCCAGTACTTC. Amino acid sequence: CASSVEVQQETQYF.

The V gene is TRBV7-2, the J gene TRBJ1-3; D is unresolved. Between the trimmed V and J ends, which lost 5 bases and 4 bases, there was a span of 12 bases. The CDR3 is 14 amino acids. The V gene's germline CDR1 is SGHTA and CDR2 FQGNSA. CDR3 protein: CASSPRYGGNTIYF. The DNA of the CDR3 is TGTGCCAGCAGCCCCCGATATGGCGGAAACACCATATATTTT.

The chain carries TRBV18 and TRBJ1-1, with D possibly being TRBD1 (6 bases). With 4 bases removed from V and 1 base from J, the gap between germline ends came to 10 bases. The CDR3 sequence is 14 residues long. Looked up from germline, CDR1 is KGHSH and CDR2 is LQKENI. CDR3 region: CASSQQGANTEAFF. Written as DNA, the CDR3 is TGTGCCAGCTCACAACAGGGAGCGAACACTGAAGCTTTCTTT.

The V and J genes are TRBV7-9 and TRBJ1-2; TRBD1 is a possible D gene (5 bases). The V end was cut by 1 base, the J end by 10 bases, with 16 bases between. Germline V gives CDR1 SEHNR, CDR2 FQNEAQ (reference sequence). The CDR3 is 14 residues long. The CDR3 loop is CASSLVAGLHDYTF. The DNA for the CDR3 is TGTGCCAGCAGCTTAGTCGCAGGGTTGCATGACTACACCTTC.

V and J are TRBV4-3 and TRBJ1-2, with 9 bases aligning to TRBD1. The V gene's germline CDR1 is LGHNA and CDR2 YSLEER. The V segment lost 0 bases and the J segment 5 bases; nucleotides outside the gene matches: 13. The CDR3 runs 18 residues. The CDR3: CASSQDRSGQGWDYGYTF. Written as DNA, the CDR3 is TGCGCCAGCAGCCAAGATAGGTCGGGACAGGGATGGGATTATGGCTACACCTTC.

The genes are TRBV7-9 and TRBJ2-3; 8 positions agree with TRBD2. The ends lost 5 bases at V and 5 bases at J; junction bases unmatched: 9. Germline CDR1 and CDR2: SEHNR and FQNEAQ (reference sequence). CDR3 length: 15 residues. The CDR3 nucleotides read TGTGCCAGCAGCCGAACGGGGGGGCTGATAGATACGCAGTATTTT. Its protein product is CASSRTGGLIDTQYF.

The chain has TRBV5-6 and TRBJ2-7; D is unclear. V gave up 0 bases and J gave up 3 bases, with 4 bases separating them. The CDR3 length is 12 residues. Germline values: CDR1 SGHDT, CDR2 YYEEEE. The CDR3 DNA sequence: TGTGCCAGCAGCTTGGGCGGCTACGAGCAGTACTTC. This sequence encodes CASSLGGYEQYF.

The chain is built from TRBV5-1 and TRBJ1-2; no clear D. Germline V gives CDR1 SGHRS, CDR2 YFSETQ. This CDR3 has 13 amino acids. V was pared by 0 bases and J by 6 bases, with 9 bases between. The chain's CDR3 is CASSLGWSDGYTF. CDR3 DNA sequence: TGCGCCAGCAGCTTGGGTTGGAGCGATGGCTACACCTTC.

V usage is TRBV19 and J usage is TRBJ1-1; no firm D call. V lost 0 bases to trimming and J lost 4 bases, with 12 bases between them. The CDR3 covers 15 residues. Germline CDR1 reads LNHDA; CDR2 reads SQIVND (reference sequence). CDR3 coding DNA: TGTGCCAGTAGTATAGATTTCCGGAGCCTCACTGAAGCTTTCTTT. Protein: CASSIDFRSLTEAFF.

The CDR3 sequence is CASRLGGPGELFF. DNA of the CDR3: TGTGCCAGCAGGCTGGGGGGACCCGGGGAGCTGTTTTTT. This chain uses TRBV27 with TRBJ2-2, with D perhaps matching TRBD2 (6 bases). Trimming took off 6 bases at V and 6 bases at J, with 11 bases between the two ends. CDR3 length equals 13 residues. CDR1 and CDR2 (germline): MNHEY, SMNVEV (reference sequence).

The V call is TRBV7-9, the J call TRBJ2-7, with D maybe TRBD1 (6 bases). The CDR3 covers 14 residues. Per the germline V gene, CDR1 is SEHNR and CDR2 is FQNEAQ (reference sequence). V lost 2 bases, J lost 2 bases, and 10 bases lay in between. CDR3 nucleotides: TGTGCCAGCAGCTTATGGGACATTCCCTACGAGCAGTACTTC. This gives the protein CASSLWDIPYEQYF.

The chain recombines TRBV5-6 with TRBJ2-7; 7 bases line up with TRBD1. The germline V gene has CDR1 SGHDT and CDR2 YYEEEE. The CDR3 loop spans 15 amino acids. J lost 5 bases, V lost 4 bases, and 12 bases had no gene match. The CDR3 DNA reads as TGTGCCAGCAGCCGCGACACGACAGGGTACCACGAGCAGTACTTC. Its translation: CASSRDTTGYHEQYF.

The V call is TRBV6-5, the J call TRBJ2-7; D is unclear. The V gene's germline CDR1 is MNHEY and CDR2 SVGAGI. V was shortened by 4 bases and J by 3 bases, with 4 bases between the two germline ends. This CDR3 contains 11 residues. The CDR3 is CASSSRYEQYF. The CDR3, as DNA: TGTGCCAGCAGTTCCCGCTACGAGCAGTACTTC.

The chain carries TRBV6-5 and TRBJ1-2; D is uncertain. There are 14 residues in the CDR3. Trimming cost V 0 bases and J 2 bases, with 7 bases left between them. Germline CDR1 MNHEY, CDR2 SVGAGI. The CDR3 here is CASSYSEGNYGYTF. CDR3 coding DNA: TGTGCCAGCAGTTACTCGGAGGGAAACTATGGCTACACCTTC.

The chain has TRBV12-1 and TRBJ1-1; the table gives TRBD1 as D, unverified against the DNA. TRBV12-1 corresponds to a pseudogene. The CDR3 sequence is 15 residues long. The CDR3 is CASSFGGQGLTEAFF. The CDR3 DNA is TGTGCCAGCAGCTTTGGGGGACAGGGCCTCACTGAAGCTTTCTTT.

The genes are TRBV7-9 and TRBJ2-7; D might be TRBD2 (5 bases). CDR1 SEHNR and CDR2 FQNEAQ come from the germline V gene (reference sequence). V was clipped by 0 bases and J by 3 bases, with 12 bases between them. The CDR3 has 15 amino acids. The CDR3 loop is CASSLAQPGNYEQYF. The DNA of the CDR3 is TGTGCCAGCAGCTTAGCCCAGCCGGGAAACTACGAGCAGTACTTC. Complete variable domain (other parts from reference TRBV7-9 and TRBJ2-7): DTGVSQNPRHKITKRGQNVTFRCDPISEHNRLYWYRQTLGQGPEFLTYFQNEAQLEKSRLLSDRFSAERPKGSFSTLEIQRTEQGDSAMYLCASSLAQPGNYEQYFGPGTRLTVT.

CDR3 in amino acids: CASIELGGQSSYEQYF. The CDR3 DNA reads as TGTGCCAGTATTGAACTTGGAGGACAGAGCTCCTACGAGCAGTACTTC. This chain links TRBV19 with TRBJ2-7; tentative D call: TRBD1 (6 bases). The germline V gene encodes CDR1 LNHDA and CDR2 SQIVND (reference sequence). This CDR3 is 16 amino acids long. V gave up 7 bases and J gave up 0 bases, with 19 bases separating them.

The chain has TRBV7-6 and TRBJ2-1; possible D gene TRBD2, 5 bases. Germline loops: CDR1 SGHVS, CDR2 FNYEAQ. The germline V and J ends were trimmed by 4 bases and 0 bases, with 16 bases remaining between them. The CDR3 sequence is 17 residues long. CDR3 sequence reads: CASSSLAGVYSYNEQFF. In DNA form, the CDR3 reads TGTGCCAGCAGCTCCCTGGCCGGGGTCTACTCCTACAATGAGCAGTTCTTC.

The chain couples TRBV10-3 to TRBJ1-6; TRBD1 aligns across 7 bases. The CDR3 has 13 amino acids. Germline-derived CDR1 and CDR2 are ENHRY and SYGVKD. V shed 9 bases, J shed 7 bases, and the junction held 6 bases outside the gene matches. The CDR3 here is CAITGTVNSPLHF. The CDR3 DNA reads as TGTGCCATAACCGGGACAGTAAATTCACCCCTCCACTTT.

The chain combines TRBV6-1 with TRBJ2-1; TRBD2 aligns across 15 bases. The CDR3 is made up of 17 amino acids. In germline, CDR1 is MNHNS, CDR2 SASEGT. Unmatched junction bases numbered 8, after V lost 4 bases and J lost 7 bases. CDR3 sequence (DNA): TGTGCCAGCAGTGGGCGCAGGACTAGCGGGGGGGCTAATGAGCAGTTCTTC. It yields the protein CASSGRRTSGGANEQFF.

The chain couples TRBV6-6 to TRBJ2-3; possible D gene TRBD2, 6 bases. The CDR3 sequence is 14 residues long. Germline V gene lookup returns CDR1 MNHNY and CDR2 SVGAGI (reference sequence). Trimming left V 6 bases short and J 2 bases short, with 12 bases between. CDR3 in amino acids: CASSQLALTDTQYF. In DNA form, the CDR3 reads TGTGCCAGCAGCCAACTAGCCCTCACAGATACGCAGTATTTT.

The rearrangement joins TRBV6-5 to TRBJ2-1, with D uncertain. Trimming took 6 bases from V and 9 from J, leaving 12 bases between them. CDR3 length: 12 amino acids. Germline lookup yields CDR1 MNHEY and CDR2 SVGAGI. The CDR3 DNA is TGTGCCAGCAGCCCCCTTTACGGTGAGCAGTTCTTC. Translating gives CASSPLYGEQFF.

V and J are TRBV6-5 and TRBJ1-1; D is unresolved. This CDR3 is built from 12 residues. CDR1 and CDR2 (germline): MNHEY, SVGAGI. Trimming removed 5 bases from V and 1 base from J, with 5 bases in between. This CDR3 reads CASSARNTEAFF. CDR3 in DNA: TGTGCCAGCAGTGCTAGGAACACTGAAGCTTTCTTT.

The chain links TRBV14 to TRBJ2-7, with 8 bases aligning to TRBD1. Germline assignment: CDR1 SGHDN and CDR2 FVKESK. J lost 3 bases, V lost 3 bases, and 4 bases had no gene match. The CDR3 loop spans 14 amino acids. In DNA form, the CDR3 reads TGTGCCAGCAGCCACGGGACAGGAGGCTACGAGCAGTACTTC. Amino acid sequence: CASSHGTGGYEQYF.

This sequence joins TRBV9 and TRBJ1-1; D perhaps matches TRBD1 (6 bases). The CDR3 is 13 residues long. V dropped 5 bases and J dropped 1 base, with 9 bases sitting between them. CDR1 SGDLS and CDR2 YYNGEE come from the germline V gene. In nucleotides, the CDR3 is TGTGCCAGCAGTCCACAGGGGAACACTGAAGCTTTCTTT. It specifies CASSPQGNTEAFF.

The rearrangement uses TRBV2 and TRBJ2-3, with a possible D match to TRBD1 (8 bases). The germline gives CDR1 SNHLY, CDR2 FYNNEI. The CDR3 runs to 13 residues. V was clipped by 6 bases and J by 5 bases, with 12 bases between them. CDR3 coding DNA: TGTGCCAGCAGGGACAGGGAGGGAGATACGCAGTATTTT. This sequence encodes CASRDREGDTQYF. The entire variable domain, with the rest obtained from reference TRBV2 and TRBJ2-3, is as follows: EPEVTQTPSHQVTQMGQEVILRCVPISNHLYFYWYRQILGQKVEFLVSFYNNEISEKSEIFDDQFSVERPDGSNFTLKIRSTKLEDSAMYFCASRDREGDTQYFGPGTRLTVL.

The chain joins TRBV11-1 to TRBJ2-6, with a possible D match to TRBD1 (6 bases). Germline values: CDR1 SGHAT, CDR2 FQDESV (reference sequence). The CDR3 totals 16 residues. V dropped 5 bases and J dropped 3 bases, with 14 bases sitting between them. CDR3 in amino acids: CASSHTTGHGANVLTF. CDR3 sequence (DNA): TGTGCCAGCAGCCATACCACAGGGCATGGGGCCAACGTCCTGACTTTC.

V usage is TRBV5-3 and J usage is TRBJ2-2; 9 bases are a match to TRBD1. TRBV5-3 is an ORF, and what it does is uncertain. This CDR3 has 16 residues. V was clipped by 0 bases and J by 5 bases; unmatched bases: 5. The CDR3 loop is CARSLARQGVTGELFF. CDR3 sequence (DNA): TGTGCCAGAAGCTTGGCCCGACAGGGGGTTACCGGGGAGCTGTTTTTT.

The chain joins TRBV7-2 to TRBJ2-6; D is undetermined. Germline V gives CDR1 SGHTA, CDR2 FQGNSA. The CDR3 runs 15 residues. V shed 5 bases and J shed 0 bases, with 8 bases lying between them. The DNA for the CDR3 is TGTGCCAGCAGCCTCACTAACTCTGGGGCCAACGTCCTGACTTTC. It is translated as CASSLTNSGANVLTF.